Listed below are T cell receptor beta chains from one sample, sequenced in a study of tumor-infiltrating lymphocytes in primary liver carcinoma. TCRdb used MiXCR to reprocess the multiplex PCR reads, holding one entry per CDR3 protein. The profile shows approximately 110,000 distinct CDR3 sequences, roughly 80% of them singletons. The sequenced sample consisted of liver tumor tissue from sampling region 3. The receptors derive from a middle-aged man with primary liver carcinoma and hepatitis B virus infection. The CDR3 runs from the conserved cysteine through the conserved F or W. D genes are given only for firm matches. A row's size may be missing; if present it is once, few, many or a size class.

abundance: .; v_gene: TRBV28; d_gene: .; j_gene: TRBJ1-2; CDR3nt: TGTGCCAATAGTTCCGGACACGGGGCTAGGTATGGCTACACCTTC; CDR3aa: CANSSGHGARYGYTF
abundance: .; v_gene: TRBV4-1; d_gene: TRBD1; j_gene: TRBJ1-1; CDR3nt: TGCGCCAGCAGGCACCTGGGACAGTTGAACACTGAAACTGTCTTT; CDR3aa: CASRHLGQLNTETVF
abundance: .; v_gene: TRBV5-1; d_gene: .; j_gene: TRBJ1-5; CDR3nt: TGCGCCAGTAGCTTGGAAGGCGGCAATCAGCTCCAGCATTTT; CDR3aa: CASSLEGGNQLQHF
abundance: .; v_gene: TRBV5-1; d_gene: .; j_gene: TRBJ2-2; CDR3nt: TGCACCAGCAGTTTGAGTCCCTCGAACACCGGGGAGCTGTTTTTT; CDR3aa: CTSSLSPSNTGELFF
abundance: .; v_gene: TRBV12-3/TRBV12-4; d_gene: .; j_gene: TRBJ1-5; CDR3nt: TGTGTCAGTAGTTTAGCCCAGGGTCCTAATCAGCCCCAGCAATTT; CDR3aa: CVSSLAQGPNQPQQF
abundance: large; v_gene: TRBV14; d_gene: .; j_gene: TRBJ1-6; CDR3nt: TGTGCCAGCAGCCACTCAGGGGAAAATTCACCCCTCCACTTT; CDR3aa: CASSHSGENSPLHF
abundance: .; v_gene: TRBV29-1; d_gene: TRBD1; j_gene: TRBJ1-5; CDR3nt: TGCAGCGTAGGCGGGACAGCTAGTCAGCCCCAGCATTTT; CDR3aa: CSVGGTASQPQHF
abundance: .; v_gene: TRBV11-3; d_gene: .; j_gene: TRBJ2-7; CDR3nt: TGTGGCAGCAACTTCGAGGTTTTGGGCGAGCAGTACTTC; CDR3aa: CGSNFEVLGEQYF
abundance: .; v_gene: TRBV6-5; d_gene: .; j_gene: TRBJ1-4; CDR3nt: TGTGCAAGCAGTCCATCAGGCGCAACTAATGAAGAACTGTTTTTT; CDR3aa: CASSPSGATNEELFF
abundance: .; v_gene: TRBV28; d_gene: TRBD1; j_gene: TRBJ2-6; CDR3nt: TGTACCAGCACCTTGACAGGGCGGCATGGGGCCAACGTCCTGAGTTTC; CDR3aa: CTSTLTGRHGANVLSF
abundance: .; v_gene: TRBV29-1; d_gene: .; j_gene: TRBJ2-7; CDR3nt: TGTAGCGCCGGTTGGGGTAATCACGAGCAGAACTTC; CDR3aa: CSAGWGNHEQNF
abundance: once; v_gene: TRBV6-5; d_gene: .; j_gene: TRBJ2-2; CDR3nt: TGTGCCAGTACCTTAGCGTGTTCTACCGGGGAGCTGTTTTTT; CDR3aa: CASTLACSTGELFF
abundance: few; v_gene: TRBV29-1; d_gene: .; j_gene: TRBJ2-1; CDR3nt: TGCAACTCCACTGGGACACAGGGCTCCTACAATGAGCAATTCTTC; CDR3aa: CNSTGTQGSYNEQFF
abundance: .; v_gene: TRBV30; d_gene: .; j_gene: TRBJ1-2; CDR3nt: TGTACCTGGACCTGGGACGGGCTCAGCTACAGATTC; CDR3aa: CTWTWDGLSYRF
abundance: .; v_gene: TRBV6-1; d_gene: .; j_gene: TRBJ1-1; CDR3nt: TGCGCCAGCAGTTGGGTCATAGTCGGCGCTTTCTTT; CDR3aa: CASSWVIVGAFF
abundance: .; v_gene: TRBV5-4; d_gene: TRBD2; j_gene: TRBJ2-2; CDR3nt: TGTGCCAGCAGCTTGGGTGGTAGCGGGTTCATCACCTGGGAGCTGTTTTTT; CDR3aa: CASSLGGSGFITWELFF
abundance: .; v_gene: TRBV6-1; d_gene: .; j_gene: TRBJ2-2; CDR3nt: TGTGCCAGCGGTGACGCTGACACCGGGGAACTGTTTTTT; CDR3aa: CASGDADTGELFF
abundance: .; v_gene: TRBV24-1; d_gene: TRBD1; j_gene: TRBJ1-5; CDR3nt: TGTACCACCAGTGATTCCCAAGACAGGGCTGGCAATCGGCCCCAGCATTTT; CDR3aa: CTTSDSQDRAGNRPQHF
abundance: .; v_gene: TRBV10-3; d_gene: TRBD2; j_gene: TRBJ2-7; CDR3nt: TGTGCCACCAGCGACGGGACTAGCGACTCCTACGAGCAGTACTTC; CDR3aa: CATSDGTSDSYEQYF
abundance: .; v_gene: TRBV7-8; d_gene: TRBD1; j_gene: TRBJ2-1; CDR3nt: TGTGCCAGCAGATTCGGACAGGTGACCCTGAGACACAATGAGCAGTTCTTC; CDR3aa: CASRFGQVTLRHNEQFF
abundance: .; v_gene: TRBV29-1; d_gene: .; j_gene: TRBJ1-2; CDR3nt: TGCAGCGTTGTGGTAGGTGTGAGCTATGGCTGCACCTTC; CDR3aa: CSVVVGVSYGCTF
abundance: once; v_gene: TRBV4-2; d_gene: TRBD2; j_gene: TRBJ2-3; CDR3nt: TGTACCAGCAGCCAAGATTTGGGGACTAGGGGCGGTATGCAATATTTT; CDR3aa: CTSSQDLGTRGGMQYF
abundance: many; v_gene: TRBV30; d_gene: .; j_gene: TRBJ2-1; CDR3nt: TGTGCCTGGAGGCCTTCCTTTGCGGATGAGCAGTTCTTC; CDR3aa: CAWRPSFADEQFF
abundance: once; v_gene: TRBV7-2; d_gene: .; j_gene: TRBJ1-5; CDR3nt: TGTGCCAGGAGCTTAACAGGCAGGTACGGCAATCAGCCCCAGCATTTT; CDR3aa: CARSLTGRYGNQPQHF
abundance: .; v_gene: TRBV29-1; d_gene: TRBD1; j_gene: TRBJ2-2; CDR3nt: TGCAGCGTTTACGGACAGGGTAACACCGGGGAGCTGTTTTTT; CDR3aa: CSVYGQGNTGELFF
abundance: .; v_gene: TRBV29-1; d_gene: .; j_gene: TRBJ2-1; CDR3nt: TGCAGCGTTTCTAAGGTGGGATACAATGAGCACTTATTC; CDR3aa: CSVSKVGYNEHLF
abundance: .; v_gene: TRBV28; d_gene: TRBD2; j_gene: TRBJ2-1; CDR3nt: TGTGCCAGCAGTTTTGCGGGACTAGCGGGATTGAACTCCTACAGTGAGCAGTTCTTC; CDR3aa: CASSFAGLAGLNSYSEQFF
abundance: .; v_gene: TRBV5-4; d_gene: .; j_gene: TRBJ2-5; CDR3nt: TGTGCCAGCAGCACAGCACAGGTGGAGGAGACTCAGTACTTC; CDR3aa: CASSTAQVEETQYF
abundance: .; v_gene: TRBV12-3/TRBV12-4; d_gene: TRBD2; j_gene: TRBJ2-3; CDR3nt: TGTACCGGCAGTCTAGCGGGAGGGGAGGGGGATACGCAGTATTTT; CDR3aa: CTGSLAGGEGDTQYF
abundance: .; v_gene: TRBV12-3/TRBV12-4; d_gene: .; j_gene: TRBJ2-5; CDR3nt: TGTACCAGCAGTCCCGTCAGGGTTGAAGAGACCCAGTACTTC; CDR3aa: CTSSPVRVEETQYF
abundance: .; v_gene: TRBV6-1; d_gene: .; j_gene: TRBJ2-5; CDR3nt: TGTGCCAGCAGTGAAGCGGTGGGCGGTCAAGAGACCCACTATTTC; CDR3aa: CASSEAVGGQETHYF
abundance: .; v_gene: TRBV5-1; d_gene: .; j_gene: TRBJ1-1; CDR3nt: TGCACCAGCAGCTTGGTATCCGGGAGTTACACTGAAGCTTTCTTT; CDR3aa: CTSSLVSGSYTEAFF
abundance: .; v_gene: TRBV12-3/TRBV12-4; d_gene: TRBD2; j_gene: TRBJ2-5; CDR3nt: TGTGCCGGCGGGCCACTAGCGGGGAGCCTAGAGACCCATTACTTC; CDR3aa: CAGGPLAGSLETHYF
abundance: .; v_gene: TRBV28; d_gene: .; j_gene: TRBJ1-2; CDR3nt: TGTGCCAGCAGTTTGGTCACATACTATGGCTACGCCTTC; CDR3aa: CASSLVTYYGYAF
abundance: .; v_gene: TRBV7-8; d_gene: TRBD2; j_gene: TRBJ2-7; CDR3nt: TGTGCCAGGAGCCCTCGGACTAGCGGGAGTATGAGCTCCTACGAACAGTACTTC; CDR3aa: CARSPRTSGSMSSYEQYF
abundance: many; v_gene: TRBV7-2; d_gene: .; j_gene: TRBJ2-3; CDR3nt: TGTGCCAGCAGCTCTCCTCGACAAGAGCCAGATACGCAGTATTTT; CDR3aa: CASSSPRQEPDTQYF
abundance: .; v_gene: TRBV5-6; d_gene: .; j_gene: TRBJ2-5; CDR3nt: TGCGGCAGCAGCTTGGAGGCTAGCCAAGATACCCAGTACTTC; CDR3aa: CGSSLEASQDTQYF
abundance: .; v_gene: TRBV4-1; d_gene: TRBD1; j_gene: TRBJ2-5; CDR3nt: TGCGCCAGCAGCCCTGAGGACAGGGAGTACCAGACCCAGAACTTC; CDR3aa: CASSPEDREYQTQNF
abundance: once; v_gene: TRBV4-3; d_gene: .; j_gene: TRBJ1-2; CDR3nt: TGCGCCAGAAGCCAAGATTCGGGCTTGGGGGGCTACACATTC; CDR3aa: CARSQDSGLGGYTF
abundance: .; v_gene: TRBV7-2; d_gene: .; j_gene: TRBJ2-3; CDR3nt: TGTGCCAGCAGCCAGGGGTCTCCACCATACACAGTTACGCAGTATTTT; CDR3aa: CASSQGSPPYTVTQYF
abundance: .; v_gene: TRBV4-2; d_gene: .; j_gene: TRBJ2-3; CDR3nt: TGTGTCAGCAACCAAGAGTCAGCCCCTCGCACAGATAGGCAGTATTTT; CDR3aa: CVSNQESAPRTDRQYF
abundance: .; v_gene: TRBV4-2; d_gene: TRBD2; j_gene: TRBJ2-1; CDR3nt: TGTGCCAGCAGTCAACTTAGCGGGCTCTCCCACAATGTGCAGTTCTTC; CDR3aa: CASSQLSGLSHNVQFF
abundance: few; v_gene: TRBV4-3; d_gene: .; j_gene: TRBJ2-1; CDR3nt: TGCGCCAGCAGCCAAGATCAGGGAAGAGACGGCCCCTACAATGAGCAGTTATTC; CDR3aa: CASSQDQGRDGPYNEQLF
abundance: .; v_gene: TRBV7-3; d_gene: .; j_gene: TRBJ2-1; CDR3nt: TGTGCCAGCAGCTTAACAGGGGGAAGGGGTGAGCAGTTCTTC; CDR3aa: CASSLTGGRGEQFF
abundance: medium-sized; v_gene: TRBV29-1; d_gene: .; j_gene: TRBJ1-1; CDR3nt: TGCAGCGTCCGCCCGTCCGGGAGAAACACTGAAGCTTTCTTT; CDR3aa: CSVRPSGRNTEAFF
abundance: once; v_gene: TRBV6-1; d_gene: TRBD1; j_gene: TRBJ1-5; CDR3nt: TGTGCCAGCAGTAATCCGGGACAGGGGAATCAGCCCCTGCACTTT; CDR3aa: CASSNPGQGNQPLHF